This T cell receptor (beta chain) was retrieved from a study of graft-versus-host responses after intestinal transplantation. The germline V gene has CDR1 SGHNT and CDR2 YENEEA. The CDR3 is made up of 15 amino acids. Trimming removed 5 bases from V and 0 bases from J, with 11 bases in between. The method was immunoSEQ multiplex PCR; TCRdb's version includes in-frame clones alone and lacks a portion of them. The sample lists roughly 100,000 clones; approximately 93% were seen once. This clone has just one count. Its antigen is not known. This rearrangement joins TRBV11-3 to TRBJ1-3, with D unclear. The TCR sequence derives from a human donor who received an intestinal transplant. Sequencing used unstimulated CD8+ T cells sorted from spleen or lymph node cells, obtained before intestinal transplant. The CDR3 sequence is CASSPTESSGNTIYF. CDR3 in DNA: TGTGCCAGCAGCCCGACCGAGAGCTCTGGAAACACCATATATTTT. The whole variable domain, remainder taken from reference TRBV11-3 and TRBJ1-3, is EAGVVQSPRYKIIEKKQPVAFWCNPISGHNTLYWYLQNLGQGPELLIRYENEEAVDDSQLPKDRFSAERLKGVDSTLKIQPAELGDSAVYLCASSPTESSGNTIYFGEGSWLTVV.